The source of this T cell receptor (beta chain) is a study of blood T cells in healthy people across ages. This clonotype was counted ten times or more. Combining a sample-barcoded 5' primer with a J-beta primer mix, a second PCR ran for about 7 to 11 cycles. Every cDNA was tagged by a template-switch adaptor with 12 random nucleotides. TCRdb itself ran the 5' RACE reads through MiXCR, one entry per CDR3 protein. The sample lists 980,000 or so distinct CDR3 sequences, 48% occurring once. CDR1 and CDR2 (germline): MNHEY, SMNVEV (reference sequence). This CDR3 region has 12 residues. The V end lost 2 bases, the J end lost 4 bases, and 4 bases lay between the germline ends.

The sample comprised blood. The chain carries TRBV27 and TRBJ2-3; unclear D gene. This receptor was obtained from a man aged 30 to 45 in good health. The CDR3 coding sequence is TGTGCCAGCAGTTTAATCGCAGATACGCAGTATTTT. Its translation is CASSLIADTQYF.